This T cell receptor beta chain comes out of a study of blood T cell repertoires in COVID-19. In the authors' workflow: Reference gene primer amplification in the assay estimated nucleated cell counts. Method: immunoSEQ multiplex PCR; TCRdb's copy keeps in-frame clones and lacks some. V, J and clone size are those of that table, while D and trimming were read from the DNA. The sample holds 150,000 to 160,000 clones, over 75% seen once. This CDR3 spans 16 amino acids. Germline CDR1 LNHDA, CDR2 SQIVND (reference sequence). V lost 1 base and J lost 2, with 9 bases in between. Sequenced sample: peripheral blood. The source is a man between 60 and 75 years old with COVID-19, enrolled during active disease. The chain couples TRBV19 to TRBJ2-6, with TRBD1 as a possible D gene (5 bases). The CDR3 is CASSIGGHAGANVLTF. The CDR3 coding sequence is TGTGCCAGTAGTATAGGAGGACATGCTGGGGCCAACGTCCTGACTTTC. The variable domain in full, completed from reference TRBV19 and TRBJ2-6, reads DGGITQSPKYLFRKEGQNVTLSCEQNLNHDAMYWYRQDPGQGLRLIYYSQIVNDFQKGDIAEGYSVSREKKESFPLTVTSAQKNPTAFYLCASSIGGHAGANVLTFGAGSRLTVL.